The entry below gives a single T cell receptor (beta chain) sequence along with its context. Antigen: not known. The record originates from a study of CD8 T cells in Susac syndrome. Study outcomes and limitations: An acknowledgment was made by the study that its TCR sequencing and HLA analysis involved relatively few individuals.

CD8+ and CD4+ T cells taken from blood had their TCR beta sequenced. TEMRA cells were FACS-enriched, while CD8+ and CD4+ T cells were negatively isolated. RNA, at roughly 0.5 to 1 ug, was reverse transcribed with random hexamers. A multiplex approach, immunoSEQ multiplex PCR, amplified TCR beta CDR3 across 54 Vbeta and 13 Jbeta. TCRdb reanalysed the immunoSEQ multiplex PCR reads using MiXCR and keeps one entry per CDR3 protein. This sample has 180,000 or so distinct CDR3 sequences, with 90% to 95% found just once. Trimming left V 3 bases short and J 4 bases short, with 16 bases between. The CDR3 consists of 16 residues. Per germline, CDR1 KGHSH and CDR2 LQKENI.

The sequence was collected from a human donor with multiple sclerosis. This chain links TRBV18 with TRBJ1-5; D perhaps matches TRBD1 (5 bases). Sequencing was done on a sample of CD4+ T cells from PBMCs. The CDR3 nucleotides are TGTGCCAGCTCACCGTCGATGGATCCAGGGAATCAGCCCCAGCATTTT. Encoded protein: CASSPSMDPGNQPQHF.